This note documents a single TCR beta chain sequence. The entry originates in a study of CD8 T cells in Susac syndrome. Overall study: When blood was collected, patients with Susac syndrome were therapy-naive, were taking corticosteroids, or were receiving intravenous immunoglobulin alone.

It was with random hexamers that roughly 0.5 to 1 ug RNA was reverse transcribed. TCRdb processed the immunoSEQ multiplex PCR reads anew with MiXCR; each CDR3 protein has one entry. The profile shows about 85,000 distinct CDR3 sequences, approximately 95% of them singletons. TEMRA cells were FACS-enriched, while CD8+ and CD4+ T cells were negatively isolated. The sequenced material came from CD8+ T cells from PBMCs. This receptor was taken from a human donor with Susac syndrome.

CDR3 in amino acids: CASSHTEGISGANVLTF. The CDR3, as DNA: TGTGCCAGCAGCCATACCGAGGGAATCTCTGGGGCCAACGTCCTGACTTTC. The chain uses TRBV3-1 and TRBJ2-6; a weak D match, TRBD2 (5 bases). Trimming shortened V by 3 bases and J by 0 bases, and 12 bases separated the two germline ends. The CDR3 covers 17 residues. The germline V gene encodes CDR1 LGHDT and CDR2 YNNKEL (reference sequence).